These T cell receptor beta chains were read from a single sample in a study of response to subunit inactivated influenza vaccine. TCRdb analysed the RT-PCR reads with MiXCR anew, one entry per CDR3 protein. The sample consists of fewer than 600,000 distinct CDR3 sequences, 6.5% to 8% of them appearing once. The sequencing here drew on PBMCs from blood, taken 23 to 25 months after vaccination. These receptors all stem from a man in his fifties or sixties who received an inactivated influenza vaccine. Both conserved end residues are part of each CDR3. A D gene is named only where the DNA matches it firmly. Some rows mark clone size as missing; the rest say once, few, many or name a class of expanded clone.

j_gene: TRBJ1-5
v_gene: TRBV4-2
len: 15
d_gene: .
abundance: few
CDR3nt: TGTGCCAGCAGCCAAAAACAGGGAGACAATCAGCCCCAGCATTTT
CDR3aa: CASSQKQGDNQPQHF

j_gene: TRBJ2-2
v_gene: TRBV5-5
len: 15
d_gene: TRBD1
abundance: .
CDR3nt: TGTGCCAGCAGCTTGGCGGCAGGGGGAACCGGGGAGCTGTTTTTT
CDR3aa: CASSLAAGGTGELFF

j_gene: TRBJ2-3
v_gene: TRBV20-1
len: 15
d_gene: TRBD2
abundance: few
CDR3nt: TGCAGTGCTATACTCAGTGGCTCAGCGGGGGGTGCGCAGTATTTT
CDR3aa: CSAILSGSAGGAQYF

j_gene: TRBJ1-4
v_gene: TRBV6-2/TRBV6-3
len: 10
d_gene: .
abundance: few
CDR3nt: TGTGCTTCAGGGAATGAAAAACTGTTTTTT
CDR3aa: CASGNEKLFF

j_gene: TRBJ2-1
v_gene: TRBV7-6
len: 12
d_gene: .
abundance: .
CDR3nt: TGTGCCAGTGGCGTTTCCTACAATGAGCAGTTCTTC
CDR3aa: CASGVSYNEQFF

j_gene: TRBJ1-1
v_gene: TRBV20-1
len: 14
d_gene: .
abundance: .
CDR3nt: TGCAGTGCTAGAGACGGCAGCTATATCACTGAAGCTTTCTTT
CDR3aa: CSARDGSYITEAFF

j_gene: TRBJ1-6
v_gene: TRBV30
len: 14
d_gene: .
abundance: .
CDR3nt: TGTGCCTGGAGTGAAAACAGCCTAAATTCACCCCTCCACTTT
CDR3aa: CAWSENSLNSPLHF

j_gene: TRBJ2-1
v_gene: TRBV5-6
len: 15
d_gene: TRBD2
abundance: many
CDR3nt: TGTGCCAGCAGCTCGGGACTAGCGGGAGTCAATGAGCAGTTCTTC
CDR3aa: CASSSGLAGVNEQFF

j_gene: TRBJ2-1
v_gene: TRBV5-1
len: 13
d_gene: .
abundance: few
CDR3nt: TGCGCCAGCAGCTCCGGGACTCGTGATGAGCAGTTCTTC
CDR3aa: CASSSGTRDEQFF

j_gene: TRBJ2-3
v_gene: TRBV10-3
len: 13
d_gene: .
abundance: many
CDR3nt: TGTGCCATCAGTGCGTCCGCGGGCGATACGCAGTATTTT
CDR3aa: CAISASAGDTQYF